The 25 T cell receptor beta chains below come from one sample, sequenced in a study of vaccination effects on CD4 cells after COVID-19. CD4+ T cell isolation took place after 10 days of culture. Antigen specificity for these receptors is unknown. Produced via immunoSEQ multiplex PCR; TCRdb's table is partial and in-frame only. This sample carries tens of thousands of clones, approximately 72% of them seen once, and the ten largest clones take approximately 22%. This specimen was CD4+ T cells from PBMCs cultured without peptide, taken before COVID-19 vaccination. The source is a human donor who had a prior SARS-CoV-2 infection.

The rearrangement uses TRBV6-5 and TRBJ1-2, with unresolved D. Germline assignment: CDR1 MNHEY and CDR2 SVGAGI. Trimming took off 6 bases at V and 7 bases at J, with 15 bases between the two ends. This CDR3 contains 13 residues. CDR3 protein: CASSRPKGGGYTF. CDR3 nucleotide sequence: TGTGCCAGCAGCCGCCCGAAGGGAGGTGGCTACACCTTC.

The V gene is TRBV6-2 or TRBV6-3, the J gene TRBJ1-5; 7 bases line up with TRBD1. This CDR3 region has 12 residues. Germline V gene data show CDR1 as MNHEY and CDR2 as SVGEGT. V lost 5 bases to trimming and J lost 9 bases; unmatched junction nucleotides: 4. CDR3 nucleotide sequence: TGTGCCAGCAGTCCGAGGGGGCTGCCCCAGCATTTT. Its translation is CASSPRGLPQHF.

The rearrangement joins TRBV5-4 to TRBJ2-7, with TRBD1 matching over 7 bases. The ends lost 2 bases at V and 3 bases at J; junction bases unmatched: 2. The germline V gene encodes CDR1 SGHNT and CDR2 YYREEE (reference sequence). This CDR3 has 13 amino acids. The CDR3 bases are TGTGCCAGCAGCTTAGGGACAGACTACGAGCAGTACTTC. Amino acids: CASSLGTDYEQYF.

The CDR3 loop is CASSQGLGRPYEQYF. In nucleotides, the CDR3 is TGTGCCAGCAGCCAAGGGCTTGGCAGACCCTACGAGCAGTACTTC. This sequence joins TRBV3-1 (or the pseudogene TRBV3-2) and TRBJ2-7; D gene uncertain. Germline V gives CDR1 LGHDT, CDR2 YNNKEL (reference sequence). The length of the CDR3 is 15 residues. The V end was cut by 1 base, the J end by 2 bases, with 12 bases between.

The chain uses TRBV5-4 and TRBJ1-2, with D perhaps matching TRBD1 (5 bases). CDR3 length: 15 residues. Germline CDR1 reads SGHNT; CDR2 reads YYREEE (reference sequence). Trimming cost V 3 bases and J 0 bases, with 12 bases left between them. The CDR3 DNA reads TGTGCCAGCAGCTCCCGATGGGGGGCTAACTATGGCTACACCTTC. Translation: CASSSRWGANYGYTF.

This clone showed up just once. The J gene is TRBJ2-7, the V gene TRBV11-3; D unresolved. The CDR3 sequence is 15 residues long. CDR1 SGHNT and CDR2 YENEEA come from the germline V gene. Between the trimmed V and J ends, which lost 0 bases and 1 base, there was a span of 10 bases. CDR3 protein: CASSLDRVWSYEQYF. CDR3 bases: TGTGCCAGCAGCTTAGATAGGGTGTGGTCCTACGAGCAGTACTTC.

J is TRBJ1-5 and V is TRBV30; D gene unclear. The germline V and J ends were trimmed by 8 bases and 0 bases, with 11 bases remaining between them. The germline V gene has CDR1 GTSNPN and CDR2 SVGIG (reference sequence). This CDR3 comprises 13 residues. CDR3 coding DNA: TGTGCCGCCTCCCCTGATAGCAATCAGCCCCAGCATTTT. Amino acid sequence: CAASPDSNQPQHF.

V usage is TRBV6-5 and J usage is TRBJ2-1, with TRBD1 matching 7 bases. Looked up from germline, CDR1 is MNHEY and CDR2 is SVGAGI. The CDR3 length is 14 residues. Trimming cost V 2 bases and J 15 bases; bases outside gene matches: 13. CDR3 in DNA: TGTGCCAGCAGTTACCCGGAACGGGCAGGGGGTTTGTTCTTC. Protein product: CASSYPERAGGLFF.

The genes are TRBV25-1 and TRBJ2-7; 11 positions agree with TRBD1. The CDR3 spans 15 residues. CDR1 is MGHDK, CDR2 SYGVNS, per germline. Trimming removed 2 bases from V and 5 bases from J; junction bases left unmatched: 5. CDR3 region: CASSETGTGGNEQYF. CDR3 coding DNA: TGTGCCAGCAGTGAAACCGGGACAGGGGGTAACGAGCAGTACTTC.

This sequence joins TRBV24-1 and TRBJ2-2; 11 nucleotides agree with TRBD1. V shed 9 bases, J shed 4 bases, and the junction held 0 bases outside the gene matches. The CDR3 runs to 13 residues. CDR1 and CDR2 (germline): KGHDR, SFDVKD. The CDR3 loop is CATGTGGTGELFF. Here the CDR3 DNA reads TGTGCCACCGGGACAGGGGGCACCGGGGAGCTGTTTTTT.

The chain has TRBV6-5 and TRBJ1-2; the D is unclear. Germline V gene sequence: CDR1 MNHEY, CDR2 SVGAGI. Trimming removed 6 bases from V and 8 bases from J, with 19 bases in between. The length of the CDR3 is 14 residues. The chain's CDR3 is CASRVPGTIGGYTF. The CDR3 nucleotides read TGTGCCAGCAGAGTCCCAGGAACAATCGGCGGCTACACCTTC.

The V gene is TRBV5-1, the J gene TRBJ2-2; D gene unclear. V shed 0 bases and J shed 0 bases, with 3 bases lying between them. This CDR3 spans 14 amino acids. Germline CDR1 SGHRS, CDR2 YFSETQ. The CDR3 bases are TGCGCCAGCAGCTTGGACACGAACACCGGGGAGCTGTTTTTT. Its protein product is CASSLDTNTGELFF.

The V call is TRBV28, the J call TRBJ2-1; 8 bases match TRBD1. Trimming at V came to 3 bases and at J to 7 bases, leaving 2 bases not matched to a gene. CDR1 MDHEN and CDR2 SYDVKM come from the germline V gene. This CDR3 spans 13 amino acids. CDR3 bases: TGTGCCAGCAGTTTGGGACAGGTTAATGAGCAGTTCTTC. The encoded protein is CASSLGQVNEQFF.

This clone was counted a few times. The rearrangement joins TRBV3-1 (or the pseudogene TRBV3-2) to TRBJ1-2; 7 bases align to TRBD1. The CDR3 totals 16 residues. The trim removed 0 bases at V and 0 bases at J, leaving 4 bases unmatched. Germline V gives CDR1 LGHDT, CDR2 YNNKEL (reference sequence). CDR3 bases: TGTGCCAGCAGCCAAGAGGGGACAGTAGCTAACTATGGCTACACCTTC. It is translated as CASSQEGTVANYGYTF.

This rearrangement joins TRBV5-1 to TRBJ2-3, with unresolved D. The CDR3 is 13 amino acids. CDR1 and CDR2 (germline): SGHRS, YFSETQ. Trimming took 4 bases from V and 6 from J, leaving 12 bases between them. CDR3 sequence: CASSQLLADTQYF. In nucleotides, the CDR3 is TGCGCCAGCAGCCAGTTGCTGGCGGATACGCAGTATTTT.

Here the CDR3 DNA reads TGCGCCACCTCCCCGGGATCCCCCCGATGGGAGACCCAGTACTTC. Translation: CATSPGSPRWETQYF. The chain joins TRBV5-1 to TRBJ2-5, with D perhaps matching TRBD2 (5 bases). The CDR3 contains 15 residues. Trimming pared 9 bases from V and 5 bases from J, leaving 23 bases between. Germline-derived CDR1 and CDR2 are SGHRS and YFSETQ.

This chain connects TRBV18 to TRBJ1-2, with 7 bases fitting TRBD1. This CDR3 contains 17 residues. The germline gives CDR1 KGHSH, CDR2 LQKENI. The V gene end was trimmed by 4 bases and the J gene end by 0 bases; junction bases not matched to a gene: 11. The CDR3, as DNA: TGTGCCAGCTCACAATCTCAATGGGACAGAGCTAACTATGGCTACACCTTC. Residues: CASSQSQWDRANYGYTF.

This sequence joins TRBV5-1 and TRBJ2-2, with 10 bases fitting TRBD1. This CDR3 is 16 amino acids long. Germline V gene data show CDR1 as SGHRS and CDR2 as YFSETQ. The junction had 6 bases not matched to a gene; V was cut back by 4 bases and J by 3 bases. The CDR3 is CASSTRDRGDTGELFF. The CDR3 DNA reads TGCGCCAGCAGCACCCGGGACAGGGGCGACACCGGGGAGCTGTTTTTT. The full variable domain, completed using reference TRBV5-1 and TRBJ2-2, is KAGVTQTPRYLIKTRGQQVTLSCSPISGHRSVSWYQQTPGQGLQFLFEYFSETQRNKGNFPGRFSGRQFSNSRSEMNVSTLELGDSALYLCASSTRDRGDTGELFFGEGSRLTVL.

This clone was detected a few times. The genes are TRBV2 and TRBJ1-5; no reliable D call. Germline-derived CDR1 and CDR2 are SNHLY and FYNNEI. The CDR3 covers 19 residues. V dropped 1 base and J dropped 0 bases, with 19 bases sitting between them. The CDR3 here is CASSEDSSLEGNSNQPQHF. The CDR3 bases are TGTGCCAGCAGTGAAGACTCCTCCCTCGAAGGGAATAGCAATCAGCCCCAGCATTTT.

This sequence joins TRBV4-1 and TRBJ2-7; 10 nucleotides align to TRBD1. V shed 3 bases and J 5 bases; nucleotides not matched to a gene: 10. CDR1 is MGHRA and CDR2 is YSYEKL in the germline V gene. The CDR3 sequence is 16 residues long. CDR3 loop: CASSQSFRQGANEQYF. In DNA form, the CDR3 reads TGCGCCAGCAGCCAGAGTTTCAGACAGGGGGCGAACGAGCAGTACTTC.

This clone came up a few times. The chain carries TRBV5-4 and TRBJ2-7, with D tentatively TRBD1 (5 bases). CDR1 SGHNT and CDR2 YYREEE come from the germline V gene (reference sequence). V was shortened by 4 bases and J by 6 bases, with 23 bases between the two germline ends. This CDR3 region has 16 residues. The CDR3 DNA follows: TGTGCCAGCAGCGCAACAGGACGGGCAGGTGGGTCCGAGCAGTACTTC. Its protein product is CASSATGRAGGSEQYF.

This clone is a singleton in its sample. The V call is TRBV15, the J call TRBJ2-1, with 7 bases aligning to TRBD2. This CDR3 is built from 14 residues. Per the germline V gene, CDR1 is LNHNV and CDR2 is YYDKDF (reference sequence). J was trimmed by 4 bases and V by 5 bases; bases with no gene match: 5. This chain's CDR3 is CATSSGGGYNEQFF. In DNA, the CDR3 is TGTGCCACCAGCTCCGGCGGGGGATACAATGAGCAGTTCTTC.

There are a few counts of this clone. The genes are TRBV11-3 and TRBJ1-2; D is ambiguous. From germline, CDR1 is SGHNT and CDR2 YENEEA. This CDR3 has 12 residues. The germline V and J ends were trimmed by 0 bases and 7 bases, with 6 bases remaining between them. The CDR3 sequence is CASSLDLGGYTF. CDR3 bases: TGTGCCAGCAGCTTAGATTTGGGTGGCTACACCTTC.

The chain is built from TRBV7-8 and TRBJ2-5; 14 bases map to TRBD2. Germline V gives CDR1 SGHVS, CDR2 FQNEAQ. V shed 2 bases and J 5 bases; nucleotides not matched to a gene: 4. The length of the CDR3 is 16 residues. CDR3: CASSLSRLAGGETQYF. DNA for the CDR3: TGTGCCAGCAGCTTATCCCGACTAGCGGGGGGGGAGACCCAGTACTTC.

CDR3 in DNA: TGTGCCACCAGCAGACGGACAGGGGGCAATGAAAAACTGTTTTTT. Protein sequence: CATSRRTGGNEKLFF. The V and J genes are TRBV15 and TRBJ1-4; 11 bases are a match to TRBD1. Trimming removed 2 bases from V and 5 bases from J; junction bases left unmatched: 1. Germline CDR1 reads LNHNV; CDR2 reads YYDKDF (reference sequence). This CDR3 contains 15 residues.